This TCR beta chain was profiled in a study of naive and memory T cell subsets. Findings of the study overall: Possibly reflecting memory cells re-expressing CD45RA, a few larger clonotypes occurred in naive repertoires, especially CD8.

This clonotype was seen a handful of times. The target antigen is unknown. Trimming shortened V by 6 bases and J by 0 bases, and 6 bases separated the two germline ends. The CDR3 is made up of 13 amino acids. Germline V gene data show CDR1 as MDHEN and CDR2 as SYDVKM. Two oligonucleotides, mixed equimolar, formed the beta constant-region primer covering TRBC1 and TRBC2. The ligated cDNA underwent four PCR rounds using SP2 and nested alpha and beta constant-region primers. Via MiXCR, TCRdb re-called the UMI-ligation and nested PCR reads, giving one row per CDR3 protein. The table includes over 90,000 distinct CDR3 sequences, about 11% detected once.

The chain joins TRBV28 to TRBJ1-5; D unresolved. The clonotype originates from a human donor in good health. Sequencing was carried out using naive CD4+ T cells from blood. CDR3 region: CASREYSNQPQHF. DNA of the CDR3: TGTGCCAGCAGGGAGTATAGCAATCAGCCCCAGCATTTT. The full variable domain, its missing parts supplied by reference TRBV28 and TRBJ1-5, is DVKVTQSSRYLVKRTGEKVFLECVQDMDHENMFWYRQDPGLGLRLIYFSYDVKMKEKGDIPEGYSVSREKKERFSLILESASTNQTSMYLCASREYSNQPQHFGDGTRLSIL.